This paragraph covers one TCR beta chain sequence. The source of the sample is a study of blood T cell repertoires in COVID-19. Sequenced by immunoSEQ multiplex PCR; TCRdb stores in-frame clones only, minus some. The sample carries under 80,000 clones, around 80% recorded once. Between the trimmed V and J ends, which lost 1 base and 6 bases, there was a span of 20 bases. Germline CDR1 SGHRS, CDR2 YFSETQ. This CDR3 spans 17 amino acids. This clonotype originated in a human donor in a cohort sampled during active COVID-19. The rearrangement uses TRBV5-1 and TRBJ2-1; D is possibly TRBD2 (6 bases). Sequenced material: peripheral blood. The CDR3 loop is CASSLRFSSGVVNEQFF. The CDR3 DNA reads TGCGCCAGCAGCTTGAGGTTTTCATCGGGGGTTGTCAATGAGCAGTTCTTC.